Listed below are T cell receptor beta chains from one sample, sequenced in a study of cytomegalovirus exposure and HLA in healthy donors. The protocol was immunoSEQ multiplex PCR, while the TCRdb copy is restricted to in-frame clones and leaves out a portion. The sample contains over 150,000 clones, about 71% of which appear only once. The source material was PBMCs. The receptors were gathered from a woman in her twenties or thirties in good health and CMV-seronegative. Both conserved end residues are part of each CDR3. Fields, in order: clone size, J gene, D gene, V gene, CDR3 DNA, CDR3 protein. A D gene is named only where the DNA matches it firmly. The size field is filled for only some rows; it gives once, few, many or a size class.

NA,TRBJ2-7,NA,TRBV5-4,TGTGCCAGCAGCTTGGGTGTCTACGAGCAGTACTTC,CASSLGVYEQYF
NA,TRBJ1-2,TRBD1,TRBV28,TGTGCCAGCAGTTCCATAGGGACAGGGGACTATGGCTACACCTTC,CASSSIGTGDYGYTF
NA,TRBJ2-7,TRBD1,TRBV7-6,TGTGCCAGCAGCTTAGCGTCGGGACAGGGGTACCACGAGCAGTACTTC,CASSLASGQGYHEQYF
NA,TRBJ2-7,NA,TRBV30,TGTGCCTGGAGTGATAGGGGATACGAGCAGTACTTC,CAWSDRGYEQYF
NA,TRBJ2-3,TRBD2,TRBV28,TGTGCCAGCAGTTCACCCCTTAGGACTAGCGGGAGGGCCAAAGTAGATACGCAGTATTTT,CASSSPLRTSGRAKVDTQYF
NA,TRBJ2-2,TRBD2,TRBV5-5,TGTGCCAGCAAAACGGGAGGGTCTAGCGGGAGAACCGGGGAGCTGTTTTTT,CASKTGGSSGRTGELFF
NA,TRBJ2-7,TRBD1,TRBV19,TGTGCCAGTAGTATAGGGGACAGGGGTGAAGACGAGCAGTACTTC,CASSIGDRGEDEQYF
NA,TRBJ2-3,TRBD1,TRBV27,TGTGCCAGCAGTGCAGGGACAGGGAGCGCAGATACGCAGTATTTT,CASSAGTGSADTQYF
NA,TRBJ2-2,TRBD1,TRBV29-1,TGCAGCGGCTCCAGGGGGCGAAGCACCGGGGAGCTGTTTTTT,CSGSRGRSTGELFF
NA,TRBJ1-6,NA,TRBV6-5,TGTGCCACGGCCCTGACCCCGGGTTACTCACCCCTCCACTTT,CATALTPGYSPLHF
NA,TRBJ1-1,NA,TRBV7-9,TGTGCCAGCAGCTCCCCTAAGGTGAGGGATTCGAGCACTGAAGCTTTCTTT,CASSSPKVRDSSTEAFF
NA,TRBJ1-1,NA,TRBV30,TGTGCCTGGAGCAGACCAGGGGACATTCCCGGCCGAGCTTTCTTT,CAWSRPGDIPGRAFF
NA,TRBJ2-7,NA,TRBV2,TGTGCCAGCAGTGCCCGAGAGTCCTACGAGCAGTACTTC,CASSARESYEQYF
NA,TRBJ2-1,NA,TRBV9,TGTGCCAGCAGCCCACGGGGACTTTTCTACAATGAGCAGTTCTTC,CASSPRGLFYNEQFF
NA,TRBJ2-7,TRBD2,TRBV28,TGTGCCAGCAGTTCGGGGACTAGCGGGTGGGTAAAGTCCTACGAGCAGTACTTC,CASSSGTSGWVKSYEQYF
NA,TRBJ2-2,TRBD1,TRBV18,TGTGCCAGCTCACCAGGGACAGTGGACACCGGGGAGCTGTTTTTT,CASSPGTVDTGELFF
NA,TRBJ1-6,NA,TRBV4-1,TGCGCCAGCAGCCAAGACTTTACAGGGCCCGGGGGGCATTCACCCCTCCACTTT,CASSQDFTGPGGHSPLHF
once,TRBJ2-1,NA,TRBV7-9,TGTGCCAGCAGCGCTCCTCTAGCGAGCCAAAAACTTTTCTTC,CASSAPLASQKLFF
NA,TRBJ2-1,TRBD2,TRBV7-9,TGTGCCAGCAGCCTTCAAGGACTAGCTGTAGGTGAGCAGTTCTTC,CASSLQGLAVGEQFF
NA,TRBJ2-2,NA,TRBV6-5,TGTGCCAGCAGCCCTCGACAGCGAGTCACCGGGGAGCTGTTTTTT,CASSPRQRVTGELFF
NA,TRBJ2-1,TRBD1,TRBV18,TGTGCCAGCTCACCGGGACAGGGGGCCTACAATGAGCAGTTCTTC,CASSPGQGAYNEQFF
NA,TRBJ2-5,NA,TRBV9,TGTGCCAGCAGCGATTTAGCGTCGGAGACCCAGTACTTC,CASSDLASETQYF
NA,TRBJ1-2,NA,TRBV28,TGTGCCAGCAGTTTACCCGACAGTTTCTATGGCTACACCTTC,CASSLPDSFYGYTF
NA,TRBJ1-4,TRBD1,TRBV19,TGTGCCAGTAGCGGGAGGGGGCAACCGGAGACTAATGAAAAACTGTTTTTT,CASSGRGQPETNEKLFF
NA,TRBJ2-5,NA,TRBV6-5,TGTGCCAGCAGTTACTCGTTTACGGAAGAGACCCAGTACTTC,CASSYSFTEETQYF
few,TRBJ1-3,NA,TRBV6-5,TGTGCCAGCAGAACAGGGTCGGCTGGAAACACCATATATTTT,CASRTGSAGNTIYF